This TCR beta chain was retrieved from a study of blood T cells in healthy people across ages. Study summary: Template switching picked up about one barcoded beta molecule for each two T cells.

The study's findings and limits: The percentage of naive T cells correlated strongly with TCR beta diversity.

In the case of this clonotype: Its antigen remains unidentified.

CDR3 size: 14 residues. Germline V lookup: CDR1 WSHSY, CDR2 SAAADI. The V gene end was trimmed by 6 bases and the J gene end by 5 bases; junction bases not matched to a gene: 8. A second PCR of about 6 to 12 cycles used a sample-barcoded 5' primer and a J-beta primer mix. Template switching added a 12-random-nucleotide identifier to every cDNA molecule. A minimum of 2.5 million CDR3-containing paired-end reads was obtained for each sample. TCRdb re-derived calls from the 5' RACE reads in MiXCR, one entry per CDR3 protein. The table has approximately 800,000 distinct CDR3 sequences, more than 45% seen once.

The sequence derives from a man aged 25-45 years in good health. Sequencing used blood. V and J are TRBV10-2 and TRBJ2-5; 8 nucleotides match TRBD1. Here the CDR3 DNA reads TGCGCCAGCAGAGACTCAGGGGGCGCGGAGACCCAGTACTTC. Its protein product is CASRDSGGAETQYF.